This is a list of T cell receptor beta chains from one sample in a study of OX40 agonist ivuxolimab in advanced cancers. Generated by immunoSEQ multiplex PCR, the TCRdb table keeps only in-frame clones and is missing some. The sample has about 44,000 clones, around 80% seen once. The sample here was CD4+ or CD8+ T cells sorted from blood, taken in a trial of the OX40 agonist ivuxolimab. The source of these receptors is an adult with an advanced solid tumor such as melanoma, head and neck, liver or kidney cancer. Each CDR3 is given with its conserved first and last residue. A D gene is named only where the DNA matches it firmly. Where a row states a size, it is once, few, many or the class of an expanded clone; other rows omit it.

D gene	V gene	clone size	J gene	CDR3 protein	CDR3 DNA
-	TRBV2	-	TRBJ1-5	CASSGQRDQPQHF	TGTGCCAGCAGTGGACAGAGAGATCAGCCCCAGCATTTT
TRBD2	TRBV7-9	-	TRBJ2-5	CASAEGVAGVLGETQYF	TGTGCCAGCGCTGAGGGGGTAGCGGGAGTCTTAGGGGAGACCCAGTACTTC
-	TRBV2	-	TRBJ1-2	CASSELVYGYTF	TGTGCCAGCAGTGAATTGGTCTATGGCTACACCTTC
-	TRBV27	-	TRBJ1-6	CASSLGSVFSNSPLHF	TGTGCCAGCAGTTTAGGGTCTGTGTTCTCGAATTCACCCCTCCACTTT
TRBD1	TRBV7-9	-	TRBJ1-4	CASSPGTGNEKLFF	TGTGCCAGCAGCCCCGGGACAGGCAATGAAAAACTGTTTTTT
TRBD1	TRBV7-8	once	TRBJ1-1	CASSSTGRPMNTEAFF	TGTGCCAGCAGCTCGACAGGGCGGCCAATGAACACTGAAGCTTTCTTT
TRBD2	TRBV30	-	TRBJ2-1	CAWKREMRRNEQFF	TGTGCCTGGAAGCGGGAAATGCGTCGCAATGAGCAGTTCTTC
-	TRBV6-5	-	TRBJ1-1	CASRDPGGRTEAFF	TGTGCCAGCAGGGACCCGGGGGGAAGAACTGAAGCTTTCTTT
TRBD1	TRBV7-9	few	TRBJ1-2	CASSQGQGYGYTF	TGTGCCAGCAGCCAAGGACAGGGCTATGGCTACACCTTC
-	TRBV11-2	-	TRBJ1-2	CASSFIGDGYTF	TGTGCCAGCAGCTTTATAGGGGATGGCTACACCTTC
TRBD1	TRBV5-4	once	TRBJ2-7	CASSLDAGTDLSYEQYF	TGTGCCAGCAGCTTGGATGCCGGGACAGATCTTTCCTACGAGCAGTACTTC
-	TRBV6-6	-	TRBJ2-4	CASSYGVADKNIQYF	TGTGCCAGCAGTTACGGGGTAGCAGACAAAAACATTCAGTACTTC
TRBD1	TRBV30	few	TRBJ1-2	CAWSEPWDSDGYTF	TGTGCCTGGAGTGAGCCTTGGGACAGTGATGGCTACACCTTC
-	TRBV9	-	TRBJ2-1	CASSVGLRIDYNEQFF	TGTGCCAGCAGCGTAGGTTTGCGCATAGATTACAATGAGCAGTTCTTC
-	TRBV12-5	-	TRBJ2-1	CASVSGGYDEQFF	TGTGCTAGTGTGAGCGGTGGATATGATGAGCAGTTCTTC
-	TRBV4-1	-	TRBJ1-2	CASSQTGTLNYGYTF	TGCGCCAGCAGCCAAACAGGGACTCTCAACTATGGCTACACCTTC
-	TRBV18	-	TRBJ2-7	CASSPPTPQSSYEQYF	TGTGCCAGCTCACCACCGACACCCCAGAGCTCCTACGAGCAGTACTTC
TRBD2	TRBV14	-	TRBJ2-7	CASSLAGGIEQYF	TGTGCCAGCAGCCTTGCGGGAGGCATCGAGCAGTACTTC
-	TRBV25-1	-	TRBJ2-3	CASSELRGTSTDTQYF	TGTGCCAGCAGTGAACTCAGGGGTACTAGCACAGATACGCAGTATTTT
-	TRBV13	-	TRBJ2-7	CASSLQTGNYSYEQYF	TGTGCCAGCAGCTTACAAACAGGGAATTACTCCTACGAGCAGTACTTC
-	TRBV12-5	once	TRBJ2-1	CASGLVLAATYNEQFF	TGTGCTAGTGGTTTGGTACTTGCGGCCACCTACAATGAGCAGTTCTTC
TRBD1	TRBV11-2	-	TRBJ2-5	CASSQGVSETQYF	TGTGCCAGCAGCCAGGGGGTCTCGGAGACCCAGTACTTC
-	TRBV5-4	-	TRBJ1-1	CASSLGRGTEAFF	TGTGCCAGCAGCTTGGGCAGGGGCACTGAAGCTTTCTTT
-	TRBV30	once	TRBJ2-7	CAWRLRGGSSYEQYF	TGTGCCTGGAGGCTCAGGGGGGGAAGCTCCTACGAGCAGTACTTC
TRBD2	TRBV19	-	TRBJ2-3	CASSPGTSTDTQYF	TGTGCCAGTAGTCCCGGGACTAGCACAGATACACAGTATTTT
-	TRBV18	-	TRBJ1-2	CASSLDSADGYTF	TGTGCCAGCTCACTAGATTCTGCGGATGGCTACACCTTC
-	TRBV10-3	-	TRBJ2-7	CAISDSTARRYEQYF	TGTGCCATCAGTGATTCGACAGCTCGCCGCTACGAGCAGTACTTC
-	TRBV7-9	-	TRBJ1-2	CASSSTPIYGYTF	TGTGCCAGCAGCTCTACTCCGATCTATGGCTACACCTTC
TRBD1	TRBV5-1	-	TRBJ2-2	CASSLAGTGNTGELFF	TGCGCCAGCAGCTTGGCCGGGACAGGGAACACCGGGGAGCTGTTTTTT
-	TRBV2	few	TRBJ2-2	CASTRRGTGELFF	TGTGCCAGCACCCGCCGCGGGACCGGGGAGCTGTTTTTT
-	TRBV6-5	-	TRBJ2-7	CASSYSGHHEQYF	TGTGCCAGCAGTTATTCCGGACACCACGAGCAGTACTTC
-	TRBV5-6	-	TRBJ2-3	CASSLALGTDTQYF	TGTGCCAGCAGCTTGGCGTTGGGCACAGATACGCAGTATTTT
TRBD1	TRBV29-1	-	TRBJ2-3	CSVRPRDRGTDTQYF	TGCAGCGTCCGACCTCGGGACAGGGGCACAGATACGCAGTATTTT
-	TRBV4-3	-	TRBJ1-2	CASSQVLRDFSGGYTF	TGCGCCAGCAGCCAAGTCCTAAGGGACTTTTCGGGAGGCTACACCTTC
TRBD1	TRBV25-1	-	TRBJ1-2	CASSLQGADGYTF	TGTGCCAGCAGTCTACAGGGGGCAGATGGCTACACCTTC
-	TRBV5-4	-	TRBJ1-2	CASSASNRDYGYTF	TGTGCCAGCAGCGCGAGCAACAGGGACTATGGCTACACCTTC
TRBD2	TRBV11-2	-	TRBJ2-7	CASSSRLAGTGEQYF	TGTGCCAGCAGCTCCAGACTAGCGGGCACGGGGGAGCAGTACTTC